The 3 T cell receptor beta chains given below trace back to one sample, sequenced in a study of blood T cells in healthy people across ages. Alongside a J-beta primer mix, a sample-barcoded 5' primer served in a second PCR lasting about 7 to 12 cycles. TCRdb called the 5' RACE reads again in MiXCR, with one record for every CDR3 protein. Altogether about 380,000 distinct CDR3 sequences are present, about 52% being singletons, with the ten largest covering under 65%. The sample taken for sequencing was blood. The source of these receptors is a man aged 60-69 years in good health.

The chain couples TRBV6-2 or TRBV6-3 to TRBJ2-5; no clear D. The DNA end lines up better with TRBJ2-7; the J call may be wrong. The germline V gene encodes CDR1 MNHEY and CDR2 SVGEGT. The CDR3 has 16 amino acids. In nucleotides, the CDR3 is TGTGCCAGCAGTTACTCCATCCGGGTCCTAGACTACGAGCAGTACTTC. Its translation is CASSYSIRVLDYEQYF.

This clonotype turned up a few times. The chain combines TRBV12-3 or TRBV12-4 with TRBJ2-7, with TRBD1 as a possible D gene (5 bases). The CDR3 runs to 12 residues. Trimming stripped 5 bases from V and 2 bases from J, with 7 bases between. CDR3 in DNA: TGTGCCAGCAGTACAGGACCCTACGAGCAGTACTTC. Translating gives CASSTGPYEQYF.

This clonotype appeared once. The J gene is TRBJ2-2, the V gene TRBV6-5, with unresolved D. Trimming left V 2 bases short and J 5 bases short, with 12 bases between. Looked up from germline, CDR1 is MNHEY and CDR2 is SVGAGI. The CDR3 sequence is 15 residues long. CDR3 amino acids: CASSYAPGWTGELFF. CDR3 coding DNA: TGTGCCAGCAGTTACGCCCCCGGGTGGACCGGGGAGCTGTTTTTT.